This T cell receptor beta chain was found in a study of shared clonotypes between healthy human individuals. In regard to this clone: Antigen: not known.

Study-level results: Memory subsets generally showed smaller estimated richness than naive subsets did.

The repertoire was sequenced with immunoSEQ multiplex PCR; TCRdb's copy has only in-frame clones and lacks some. In the table there are more than 2 million clones, roughly 94% of which are singletons. What was sequenced was naive CD4+ T cells sorted from blood. Noted subset: CD45RA+ positively selected. This sequence originates from a man younger than 30 in good health.

The CDR3 spells CASTGPRDEQFF. The CDR3 DNA follows: TGCGCCAGCACGGGGCCTCGAGATGAGCAGTTCTTC. The genes are TRBV5-1 and TRBJ2-1; possibly TRBD1 or TRBD2 for D (5 bases each). Trimming cost V 6 bases and J 8 bases, with 12 bases left between them. The germline gives CDR1 SGHRS, CDR2 YFSETQ. The CDR3 is 12 amino acids.